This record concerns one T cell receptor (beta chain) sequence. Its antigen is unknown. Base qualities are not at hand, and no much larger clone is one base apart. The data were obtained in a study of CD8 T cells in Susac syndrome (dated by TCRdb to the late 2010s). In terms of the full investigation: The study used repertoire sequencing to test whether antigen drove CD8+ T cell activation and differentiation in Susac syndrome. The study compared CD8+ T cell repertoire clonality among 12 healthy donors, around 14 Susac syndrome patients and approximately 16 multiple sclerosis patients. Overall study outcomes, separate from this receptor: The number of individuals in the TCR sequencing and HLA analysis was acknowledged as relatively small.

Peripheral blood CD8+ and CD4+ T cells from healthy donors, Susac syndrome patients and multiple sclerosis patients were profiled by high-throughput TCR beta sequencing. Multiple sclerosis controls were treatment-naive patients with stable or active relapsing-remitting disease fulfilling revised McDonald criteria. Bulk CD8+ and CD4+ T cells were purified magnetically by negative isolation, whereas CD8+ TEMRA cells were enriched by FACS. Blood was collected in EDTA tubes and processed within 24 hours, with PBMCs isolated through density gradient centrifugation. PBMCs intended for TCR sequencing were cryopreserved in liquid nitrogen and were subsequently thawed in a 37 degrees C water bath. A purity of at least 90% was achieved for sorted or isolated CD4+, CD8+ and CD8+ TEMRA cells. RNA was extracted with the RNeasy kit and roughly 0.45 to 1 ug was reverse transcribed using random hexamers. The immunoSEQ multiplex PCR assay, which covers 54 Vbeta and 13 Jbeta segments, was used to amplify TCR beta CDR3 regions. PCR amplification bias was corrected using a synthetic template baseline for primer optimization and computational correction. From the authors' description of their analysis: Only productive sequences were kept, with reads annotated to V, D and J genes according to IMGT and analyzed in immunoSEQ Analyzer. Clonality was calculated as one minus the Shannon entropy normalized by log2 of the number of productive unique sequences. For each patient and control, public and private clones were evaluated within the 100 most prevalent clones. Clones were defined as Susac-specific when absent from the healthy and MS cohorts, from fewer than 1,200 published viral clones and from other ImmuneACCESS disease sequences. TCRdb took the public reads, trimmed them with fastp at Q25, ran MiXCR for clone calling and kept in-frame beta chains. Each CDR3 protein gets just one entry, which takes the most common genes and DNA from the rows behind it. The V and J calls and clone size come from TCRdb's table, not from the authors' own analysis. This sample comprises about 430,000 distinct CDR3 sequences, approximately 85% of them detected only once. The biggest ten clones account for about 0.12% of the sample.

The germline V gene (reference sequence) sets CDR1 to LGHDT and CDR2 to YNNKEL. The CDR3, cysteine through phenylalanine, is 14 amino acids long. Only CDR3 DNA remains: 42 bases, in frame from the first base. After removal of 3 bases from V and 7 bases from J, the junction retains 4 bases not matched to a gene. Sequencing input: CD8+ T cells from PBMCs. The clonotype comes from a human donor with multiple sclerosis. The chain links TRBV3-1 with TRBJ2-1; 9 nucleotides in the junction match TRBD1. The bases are TGTGCCAGCAGCCAGAGGACAGGGGAGAATGAGCAGTTCTTC. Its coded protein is CASSQRTGENEQFF.